The clone carrying this T cell receptor beta chain was recorded a few times. This entry comes from a study of patients and donors after allogeneic stem cell transplantation. In TCRdb, the RT-PCR reads were re-called with MiXCR into one record per CDR3 protein. The sample includes a few hundred thousand distinct CDR3 sequences, about 38% of them seen just once. This CDR3 is 14 amino acids long. Germline CDR1 reads SNHLY; CDR2 reads FYNNEI. Trimming took off 3 bases at V and 5 bases at J, with 10 bases between the two ends. The source is a human donor who was either an allogeneic HSCT recipient or a stem cell or donor lymphocyte infusion donor (not recorded which). It is not recorded whose cells these are; they may come from a transplant donor. The V gene is TRBV2, the J gene TRBJ1-4, with no clear D. Sequencing was performed on blood, either unsorted or a sorted T cell fraction (not recorded which). The CDR3 region is CASSDGRANEKLFF. For the CDR3, the DNA is TGTGCCAGCAGTGATGGGAGGGCAAATGAAAAACTGTTTTTT. Full variable domain (outside the CDR3, taken from reference TRBV2 and TRBJ1-4): EPEVTQTPSHQVTQMGQEVILRCVPISNHLYFYWYRQILGQKVEFLVSFYNNEISEKSEIFDDQFSVERPDGSNFTLKIRSTKLEDSAMYFCASSDGRANEKLFFGSGTQLSVL.